This T cell receptor (beta chain) was found in a study of Ad26.COV2.S vaccination and SARS-CoV-2 variants. Study information: Each vaccinee took Ad26.COV2.S intramuscularly, once or twice 56 days apart.

There are 14 residues in the CDR3. The V end was cut by 8 bases, the J end by 2 bases, with 16 bases between. Germline V gene lookup returns CDR1 MGHDK and CDR2 SYGVNS. As to treatment: around 19 received Ad26.COV2.S at low or high dose, single or two shots; several received placebo; per-sample allocation not given. It was on day 63 after the first vaccine or placebo injection that samples were taken. The table came from immunoSEQ multiplex PCR; TCRdb's copy has only in-frame clones and leaves some out. This sample yields about 440,000 clones, of which less than 95% are seen a single time; approximately 4.5% belongs to the top ten.

The TCR sequence derives from a person aged 18-60 years who received the Ad26.COV2.S COVID-19 vaccine or a placebo. The chain combines TRBV25-1 with TRBJ2-7, with a weak D call TRBD2 (6 bases). Sequences were derived from peripheral blood, sampled in a trial of Ad26.COV2.S vaccine versus placebo. CDR3 in DNA: TGTGCCAGCGGTAGCGGCGGAGGGCCCTACGAGCAGTACTTC. Translated: CASGSGGGPYEQYF.